This TCR beta chain was sequenced in a study of T cell repertoires in cytomegalovirus infection (dated by TCRdb to about 2019). For the wider study: The peptide stimulations were aimed at well-studied HLA-B-restricted epitopes as well as recently identified HLA-C-restricted CMV epitopes, whose presentation resists viral immunomodulation. Donor HLA type was relevant to the analysis, because carriage of CMV infection together with the matching HLA type was indicated by public TCR beta signatures.

What the work shows at the level of the full study, not this receptor alone: The ex vivo response was dominated by HLA-C-restricted CMV-specific TCR beta clonotypes, which also provided the single most frequent clonotype in two of eight donors. In both this cohort and an independent roughly 400-donor cohort, the cumulative frequency of public TCR beta family members distinguished carriers of CMV infection plus the relevant HLA type.

V is cut by 2 bases and J by 1 base, and the space between the germline ends is 20 bases. Via the germline V gene, CDR1 is MNHEY and CDR2 SVGEGT. Inclusive of the bounding cysteine and phenylalanine, the CDR3 is 19 residues long. Solely the CDR3 DNA is kept, with 57 bases framed from the first base. Sequencing was performed on an Illumina HiSeq 1500. TCRdb trimmed the raw reads at Q25, called clones with MiXCR and kept productive beta chains. Records with the same CDR3 protein are collapsed into one entry carrying the most frequent genes and DNA. The sample table contains 700,000 to 850,000 distinct CDR3 sequences; only one count was recorded for roughly 33% of them. Around 12% of the sample goes to the ten largest clones. Comment on this clonotype: Its antigen is currently not known. No base-level quality is on record; no much larger clone is a single base apart.

Sample treatment or condition, as interpreted from the label and publication: in vitro stimulation with specific CMV peptide epitopes to enrich CMV-specific T cells. Sequencing was performed on cultured CD8+ T cells from PBMCs, taken from culture after CMV antigen stimulation. The clonotype was recovered from a human donor in good health (CMV status not recorded). Some clones in this sample may be carry-over from other donors' samples. This receptor chain uses TRBV6-2 or TRBV6-3 and TRBJ2-2; the D gene is possibly TRBD2, with 6 bases matching. DNA sequence: TGTGCCAGCAGTTACGATCGCGTTAGCGGATTTATGAACACCGGGGAGCTGTTTTTT. This translates into CASSYDRVSGFMNTGELFF.